This entry features one T cell receptor (beta chain) sequence. The method was immunoSEQ multiplex PCR; TCRdb's version includes in-frame clones alone and lacks a portion of them. The profile covers some 200,000 clones, with approximately 84% appearing a single time and approximately 8.1% taken by the ten largest. This entry belongs to a study of blood T cell repertoires in COVID-19. The sequencing input was peripheral blood. This TCR came from a woman between 50 and 59 years old with active or convalescent COVID-19.

CDR3 nucleotide sequence: TGCGCCACCGCTAGCGGGGATCCCACCCAAGCACAGTTCTTC. Encoded protein: CATASGDPTQAQFF. The rearrangement joins TRBV5-1 to TRBJ2-1; 9 bases fit TRBD2. Germline values: CDR1 SGHRS, CDR2 YFSETQ. The CDR3 has 14 residues. With V trimmed by 9 bases and J by 13 bases, 17 bases remained unmatched.